This T cell receptor (beta chain) was sequenced in a study of beta chain features in type 1 diabetes. Expressed TCRB transcripts were sequenced after all isolated RNA was converted to cDNA. Data came from immunoSEQ multiplex PCR; TCRdb stores just in-frame clones and leaves some out. The repertoire holds about 370,000 clones, with around 16% as singletons. The table lists this clone with a few counts. Its antigen is not identified. Study-level points and caveats: Moderately but significantly shorter TCRB CDR3s were found in Type 1 diabetes patients in all four CD4+ subsets.

Germline V lookup: CDR1 SGHTA, CDR2 FQGTGA. Trimming shortened V by 2 bases and J by 10 bases, and 18 bases separated the two germline ends. This CDR3 region has 15 residues. Specimen: naive CD4+ T cells from blood. The receptor comes from a woman aged 18-30 years in good health. V usage is TRBV7-3 and J usage is TRBJ2-1, with a weak D call TRBD1 (5 bases). The CDR3 loop is CASSLLGDMLGEQFF. CDR3 DNA: TGTGCCAGCAGCTTACTAGGGGATATGTTGGGGGAGCAGTTCTTC. Using reference TRBV7-3 and TRBJ2-1 for the parts outside the CDR3, the full variable domain is GAGVSQTPSNKVTEKGKYVELRCDPISGHTALYWYRQSLGQGPEFLIYFQGTGAADDSGLPNDRFFAVRPEGSVSTLKIQRTERGDSAVYLCASSLLGDMLGEQFFGPGTRLTVL.